These 7 T cell receptor beta chains share one sample of origin, sequenced in a study of shared clonotypes between healthy human individuals. TCRdb keeps only in-frame clones here, not all; method: immunoSEQ multiplex PCR. The sample has some 2.4 million clones, 93% seen once. Sequencing input: naive CD4+ T cells from PBMCs. The sample's subset: CD45RA+ positively selected. The receptors stem from a young man in good health. Some clones in this sample may be carry-over from other donors' samples.

Regarding this clone: Other DNA sequences in this sample translate to the same CDR3. V is TRBV11-2 and J is TRBJ2-3; D uncertain. The CDR3 length is 13 residues. Trimming removed 3 bases from V and 0 bases from J, with 4 bases in between. CDR1 SGHAT and CDR2 FQNNGV come from the germline V gene. CDR3 region: CASSFGSTDTQYF. The CDR3 DNA sequence: TGTGCCAGCAGCTTTGGTAGCACAGATACGCAGTATTTT. Using reference TRBV11-2 and TRBJ2-3 for the parts outside the CDR3, the full variable domain is EAGVAQSPRYKIIEKRQSVAFWCNPISGHATLYWYQQILGQGPKLLIQFQNNGVVDDSQLPKDRFSAERLKGVDSTLKIQPAKLEDSAVYLCASSFGSTDTQYFGPGTRLTVL.

This clone was picked up one time. V gene TRBV18 combines with J gene TRBJ1-4; TRBD1 agrees at 8 bases. CDR3 length: 16 amino acids. The germline CDR1 and CDR2 sequences are KGHSH and LQKENI. J lost 4 bases, V lost 3 bases, and 7 bases had no gene match. In nucleotides, the CDR3 is TGTGCCAGCTCACCGAACGGACAGGGACGTAATGAAAAACTGTTTTTT. Amino acids: CASSPNGQGRNEKLFF.

The chain recombines TRBV6-6 with TRBJ1-5; 9 bases are shared with TRBD1. This CDR3 contains 15 residues. V dropped 4 bases and J dropped 3; count of bases not matched to a gene: 4. Germline CDR1 and CDR2: MNHNY and SVGAGI (reference sequence). This CDR3 reads CASSSGTGPNQPQHF. The CDR3 nucleotides read TGTGCCAGCAGTTCTGGGACAGGGCCCAATCAGCCCCAGCATTTT.

The chain combines TRBV11-1 with TRBJ1-2, with D hard to call. The CDR3 is 14 amino acids. Trimming took off 1 base at V and 7 bases at J, with 13 bases between the two ends. Germline V gives CDR1 SGHAT, CDR2 FQDESV (reference sequence). The CDR3 protein is CASSLVAGLSGYTF. CDR3 nucleotides: TGTGCCAGCAGCTTAGTAGCAGGCCTCTCTGGCTACACCTTC.

In the case of this clone: The junction and the germline gene differ at one end; a read error may be behind it. The V and J genes are TRBV7-2 and TRBJ2-2; 9 bases agree with TRBD1. Germline V CDR1 and CDR2: SGHTA, FQGNSA. The CDR3 is 16 residues long. The chain's CDR3 is CASSWRGTGNPGELFF. CDR3 coding DNA: TGTGCCAGCAGCTGGCGCGGGACAGGGAACCCCGGGGAGCTGTTTTTT.

The V and J genes are TRBV27 and TRBJ1-1; 7 bases are a match to TRBD1. Losses at the gene ends were 4 bases for V and 1 base for J; bases not matched to a gene: 6. This CDR3 spans 15 amino acids. Germline CDR1 is MNHEY and CDR2 is SMNVEV (reference sequence). The CDR3 loop reads CASSSARTGNTEAFF. The CDR3, as DNA: TGTGCCAGCAGTTCAGCAAGGACAGGGAACACTGAAGCTTTCTTT.

V gene TRBV4-3 combines with J gene TRBJ2-5; no reliable D call. This CDR3 contains 15 residues. V was cut by 0 bases and J by 1 base, with 9 bases left in between. The germline CDR1 and CDR2 sequences are LGHNA and YSLEER. CDR3 in DNA: TGCGCCAGCAGCCAAGATCTGACCTCCCAAGAGACCCAGTACTTC. The encoded protein is CASSQDLTSQETQYF.